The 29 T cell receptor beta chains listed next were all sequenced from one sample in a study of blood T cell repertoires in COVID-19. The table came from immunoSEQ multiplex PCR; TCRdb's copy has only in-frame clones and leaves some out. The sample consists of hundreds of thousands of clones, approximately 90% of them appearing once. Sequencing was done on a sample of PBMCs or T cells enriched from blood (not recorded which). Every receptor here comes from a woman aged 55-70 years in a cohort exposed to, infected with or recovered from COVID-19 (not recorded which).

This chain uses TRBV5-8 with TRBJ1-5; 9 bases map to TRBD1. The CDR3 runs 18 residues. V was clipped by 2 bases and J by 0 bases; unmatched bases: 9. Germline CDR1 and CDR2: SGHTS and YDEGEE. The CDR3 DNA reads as TGTGCCAGCAGCTTCCGGGACAGGGTCTTTTATAGCAATCAGCCCCAGCATTTT. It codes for CASSFRDRVFYSNQPQHF. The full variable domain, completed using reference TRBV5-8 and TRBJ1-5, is EAGVTQSPTHLIKTRGQQATLRCSPISGHTSVYWYQQALGLGLQFLLWYDEGEERNRGNFPPRFSGRQFPNYSSELNVNALELEDSALYLCASSFRDRVFYSNQPQHFGDGTRLSIL.

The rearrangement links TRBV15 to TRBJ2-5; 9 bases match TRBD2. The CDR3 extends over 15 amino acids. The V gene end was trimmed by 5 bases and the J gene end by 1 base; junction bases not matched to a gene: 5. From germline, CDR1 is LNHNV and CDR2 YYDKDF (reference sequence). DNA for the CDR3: TGTGCCACCAGCCCTCGACTAGCGGCCCAAGAGACCCAGTACTTC. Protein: CATSPRLAAQETQYF.

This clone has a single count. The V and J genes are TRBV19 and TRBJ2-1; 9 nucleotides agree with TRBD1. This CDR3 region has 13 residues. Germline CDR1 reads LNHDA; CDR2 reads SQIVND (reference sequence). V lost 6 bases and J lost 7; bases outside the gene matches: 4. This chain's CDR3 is CASSRTGENEQFF. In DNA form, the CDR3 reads TGTGCCAGTAGCAGGACAGGGGAGAATGAGCAGTTCTTC.

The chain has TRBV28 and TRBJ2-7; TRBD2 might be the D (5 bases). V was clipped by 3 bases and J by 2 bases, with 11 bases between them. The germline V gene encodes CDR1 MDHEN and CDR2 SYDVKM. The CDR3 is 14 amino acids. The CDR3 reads CASSLESGTYEQYF. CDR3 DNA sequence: TGTGCCAGCAGTTTGGAGAGCGGCACCTACGAGCAGTACTTC.

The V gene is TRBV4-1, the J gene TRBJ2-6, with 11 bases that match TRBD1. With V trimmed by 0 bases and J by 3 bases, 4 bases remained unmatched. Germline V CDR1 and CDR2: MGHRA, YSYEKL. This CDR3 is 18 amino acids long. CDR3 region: CASSQEGQGALGANVLTF. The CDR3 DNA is TGCGCCAGCAGCCAAGAAGGACAGGGGGCGCTTGGGGCCAACGTCCTGACTTTC.

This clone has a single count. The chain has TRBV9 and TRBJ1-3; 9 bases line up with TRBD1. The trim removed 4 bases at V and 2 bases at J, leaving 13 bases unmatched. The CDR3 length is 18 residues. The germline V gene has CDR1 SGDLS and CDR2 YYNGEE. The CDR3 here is CASSRYAKRDRAGNTIYF. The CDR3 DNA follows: TGTGCCAGCAGCAGGTATGCGAAGCGGGACAGGGCTGGAAACACCATATATTTT.

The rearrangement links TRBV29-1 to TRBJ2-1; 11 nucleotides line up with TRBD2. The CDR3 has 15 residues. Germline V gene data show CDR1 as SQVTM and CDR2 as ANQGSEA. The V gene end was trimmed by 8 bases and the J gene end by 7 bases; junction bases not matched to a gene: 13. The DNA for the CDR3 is TGCAGCCCTACACCTACTAGCGGGAGAATTAATGAGCAGTTCTTC. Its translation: CSPTPTSGRINEQFF.

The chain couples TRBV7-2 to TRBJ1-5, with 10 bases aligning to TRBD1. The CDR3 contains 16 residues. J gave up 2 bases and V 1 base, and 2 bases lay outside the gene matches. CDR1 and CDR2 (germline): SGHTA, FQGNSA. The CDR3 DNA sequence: TGTGCCAGCAGCTTAGACGACAGGGGGCGCAATCAGCCCCAGCATTTT. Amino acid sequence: CASSLDDRGRNQPQHF.

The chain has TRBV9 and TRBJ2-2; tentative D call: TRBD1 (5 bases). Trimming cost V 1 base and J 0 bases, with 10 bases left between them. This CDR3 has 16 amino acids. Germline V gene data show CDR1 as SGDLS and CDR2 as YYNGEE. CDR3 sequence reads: CASSVSRETNTGELFF. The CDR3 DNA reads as TGTGCCAGCAGCGTATCCAGGGAAACGAACACCGGGGAGCTGTTTTTT.

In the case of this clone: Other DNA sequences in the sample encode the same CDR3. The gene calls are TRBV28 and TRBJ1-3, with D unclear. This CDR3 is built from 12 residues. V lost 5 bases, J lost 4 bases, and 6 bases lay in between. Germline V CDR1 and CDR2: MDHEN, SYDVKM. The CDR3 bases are TGTGCCAGCAGTCTACTCGGAAACACCATATATTTT. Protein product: CASSLLGNTIYF. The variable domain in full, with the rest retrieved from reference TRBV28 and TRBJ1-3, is DVKVTQSSRYLVKRTGEKVFLECVQDMDHENMFWYRQDPGLGLRLIYFSYDVKMKEKGDIPEGYSVSREKKERFSLILESASTNQTSMYLCASSLLGNTIYFGEGSWLTVV.

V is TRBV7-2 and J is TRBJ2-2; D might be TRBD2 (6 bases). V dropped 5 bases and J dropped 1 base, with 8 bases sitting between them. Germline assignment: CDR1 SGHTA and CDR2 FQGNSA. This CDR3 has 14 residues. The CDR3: CASSRDWNTGELFF. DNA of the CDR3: TGTGCCAGCAGCCGGGACTGGAACACCGGGGAGCTGTTTTTT.

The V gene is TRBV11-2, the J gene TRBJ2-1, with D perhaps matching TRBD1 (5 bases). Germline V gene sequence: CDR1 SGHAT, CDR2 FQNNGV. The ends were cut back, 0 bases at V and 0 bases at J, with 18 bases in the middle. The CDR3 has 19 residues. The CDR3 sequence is CASSLENGPHRSSYNEQFF. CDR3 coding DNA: TGTGCCAGCAGCTTAGAGAATGGGCCCCACAGGAGCTCCTACAATGAGCAGTTCTTC.

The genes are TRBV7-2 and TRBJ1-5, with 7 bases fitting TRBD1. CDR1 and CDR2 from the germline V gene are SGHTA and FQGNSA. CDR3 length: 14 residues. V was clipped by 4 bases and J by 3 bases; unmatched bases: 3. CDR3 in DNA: TGTGCCAGCAGCTCGGGACAGTTCAATCAGCCCCAGCATTTT. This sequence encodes CASSSGQFNQPQHF.

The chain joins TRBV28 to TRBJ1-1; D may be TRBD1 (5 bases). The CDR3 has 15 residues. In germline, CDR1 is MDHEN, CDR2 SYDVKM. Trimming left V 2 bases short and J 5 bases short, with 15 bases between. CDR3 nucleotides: TGTGCCAGCAGTTTAGGGGCACGGGGAGGGACTGAAGCTTTCTTT. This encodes CASSLGARGGTEAFF.

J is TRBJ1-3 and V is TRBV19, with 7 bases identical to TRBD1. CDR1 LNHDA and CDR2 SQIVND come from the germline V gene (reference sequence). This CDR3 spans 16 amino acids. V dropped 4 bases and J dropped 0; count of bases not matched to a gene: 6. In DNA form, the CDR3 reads TGTGCCAGTAGTACCCCTGGACAGGTCTCTGGAAACACCATATATTTT. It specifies CASSTPGQVSGNTIYF.

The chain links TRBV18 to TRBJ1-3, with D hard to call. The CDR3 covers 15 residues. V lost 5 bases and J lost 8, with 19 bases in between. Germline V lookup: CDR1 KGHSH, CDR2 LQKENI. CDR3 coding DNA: TGTGCCAGCTCATTGGCCGCCCAGTCTCGGGACACCATATATTTT. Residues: CASSLAAQSRDTIYF.

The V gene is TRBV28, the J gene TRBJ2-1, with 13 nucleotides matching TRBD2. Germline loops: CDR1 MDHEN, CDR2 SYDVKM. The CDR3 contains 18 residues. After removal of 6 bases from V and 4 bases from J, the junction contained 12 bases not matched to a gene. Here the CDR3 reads CASSVRTSGRSIYNEQFF. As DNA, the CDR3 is TGTGCCAGCAGCGTACGGACTAGCGGGAGATCGATATACAATGAGCAGTTCTTC.

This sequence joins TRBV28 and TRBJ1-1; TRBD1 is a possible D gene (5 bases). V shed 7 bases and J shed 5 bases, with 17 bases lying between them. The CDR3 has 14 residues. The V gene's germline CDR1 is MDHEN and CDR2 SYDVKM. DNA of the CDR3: TGTGCCAGCACCCCAGCGGGGGTGAGGACTGAAGCTTTCTTT. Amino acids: CASTPAGVRTEAFF.

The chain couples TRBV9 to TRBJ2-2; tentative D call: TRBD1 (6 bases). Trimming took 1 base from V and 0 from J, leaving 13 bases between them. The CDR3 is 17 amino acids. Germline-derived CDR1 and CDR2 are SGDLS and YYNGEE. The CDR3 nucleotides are TGTGCCAGCAGCGTATACCCGGACAGCGCGAACACCGGGGAGCTGTTTTTT. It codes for CASSVYPDSANTGELFF.

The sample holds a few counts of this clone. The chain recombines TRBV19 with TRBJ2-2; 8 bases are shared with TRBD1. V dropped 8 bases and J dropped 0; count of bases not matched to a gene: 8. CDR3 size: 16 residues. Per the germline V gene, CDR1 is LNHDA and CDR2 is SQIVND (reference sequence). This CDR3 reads CASGLTDRANTGELFF. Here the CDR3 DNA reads TGTGCCAGTGGACTAACGGACAGGGCGAACACCGGGGAGCTGTTTTTT.

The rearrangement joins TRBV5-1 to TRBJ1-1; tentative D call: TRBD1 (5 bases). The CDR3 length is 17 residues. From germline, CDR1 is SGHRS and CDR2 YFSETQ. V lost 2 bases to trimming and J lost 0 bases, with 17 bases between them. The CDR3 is CASSFVQGPTLNTEAFF. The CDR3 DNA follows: TGCGCCAGCAGCTTCGTCCAGGGCCCCACATTGAACACTGAAGCTTTCTTT. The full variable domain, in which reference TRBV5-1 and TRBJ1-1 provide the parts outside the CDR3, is KAGVTQTPRYLIKTRGQQVTLSCSPISGHRSVSWYQQTPGQGLQFLFEYFSETQRNKGNFPGRFSGRQFSNSRSEMNVSTLELGDSALYLCASSFVQGPTLNTEAFFGQGTRLTVV.

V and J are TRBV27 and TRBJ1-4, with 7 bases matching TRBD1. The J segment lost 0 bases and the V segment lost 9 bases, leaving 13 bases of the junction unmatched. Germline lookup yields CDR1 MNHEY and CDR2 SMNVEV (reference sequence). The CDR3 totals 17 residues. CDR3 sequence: CARTRDSRTATNEKLFF. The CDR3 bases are TGTGCCAGGACTCGGGACAGCCGAACAGCAACTAATGAAAAACTGTTTTTT.

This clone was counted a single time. Here the CDR3 DNA reads TGTGCCAGCAGCTTAGGGACAGGGCGGTACGAGCAGTACTTC. Its protein product is CASSLGTGRYEQYF. The genes are TRBV7-8 and TRBJ2-7; 8 bases are shared with TRBD1. The CDR3 contains 14 residues. In germline, CDR1 is SGHVS, CDR2 FQNEAQ. The trim removed 1 base at V and 4 bases at J, leaving 3 bases unmatched.

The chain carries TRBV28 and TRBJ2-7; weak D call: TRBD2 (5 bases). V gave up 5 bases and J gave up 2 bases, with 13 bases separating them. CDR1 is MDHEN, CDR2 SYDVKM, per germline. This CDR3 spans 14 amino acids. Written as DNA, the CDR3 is TGTGCCAGCAGTCGCCCCGGGATACCCTACGAGCAGTACTTC. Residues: CASSRPGIPYEQYF.

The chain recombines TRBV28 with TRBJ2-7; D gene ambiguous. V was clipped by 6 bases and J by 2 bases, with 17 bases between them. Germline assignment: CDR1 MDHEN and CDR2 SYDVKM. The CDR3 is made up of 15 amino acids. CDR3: CASSTTVRPTYEQYF. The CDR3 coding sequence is TGTGCCAGCAGCACCACAGTTCGGCCCACCTACGAGCAGTACTTC.

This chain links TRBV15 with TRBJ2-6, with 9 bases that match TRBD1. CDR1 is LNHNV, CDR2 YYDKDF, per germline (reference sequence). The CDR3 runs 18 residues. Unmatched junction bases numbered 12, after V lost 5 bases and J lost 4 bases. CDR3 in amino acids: CATSPPGQGKLGANVLTF. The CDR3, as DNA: TGTGCCACCAGCCCCCCGGGACAGGGAAAACTAGGGGCCAACGTCCTGACTTTC.

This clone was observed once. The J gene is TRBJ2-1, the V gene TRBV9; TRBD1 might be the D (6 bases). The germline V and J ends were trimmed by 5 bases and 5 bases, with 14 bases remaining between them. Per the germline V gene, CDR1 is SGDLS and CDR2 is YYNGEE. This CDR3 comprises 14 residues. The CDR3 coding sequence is TGTGCCAGCAGTTCAGGGGTGGCGCACAATGAGCAGTTCTTC. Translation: CASSSGVAHNEQFF.

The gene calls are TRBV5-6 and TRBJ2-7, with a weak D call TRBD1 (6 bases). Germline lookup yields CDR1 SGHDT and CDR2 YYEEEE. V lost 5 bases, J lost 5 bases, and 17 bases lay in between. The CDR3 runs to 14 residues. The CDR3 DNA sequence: TGTGCCAGCAGTCGTCGAGGGGGTCTAGACGAGCAGTACTTC. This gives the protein CASSRRGGLDEQYF. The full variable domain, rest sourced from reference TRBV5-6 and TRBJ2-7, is DAGVTQSPTHLIKTRGQQVTLRCSPKSGHDTVSWYQQALGQGPQFIFQYYEEEERQRGNFPDRFSGHQFPNYSSELNVNALLLGDSALYLCASSRRGGLDEQYFGPGTRLTVT.

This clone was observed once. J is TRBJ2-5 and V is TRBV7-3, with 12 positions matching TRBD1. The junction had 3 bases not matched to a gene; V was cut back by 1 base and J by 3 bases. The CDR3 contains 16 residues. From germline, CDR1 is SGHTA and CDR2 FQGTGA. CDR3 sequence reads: CASSLRDRGREETQYF. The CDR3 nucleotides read TGTGCCAGCAGCTTAAGGGACAGGGGGCGGGAAGAGACCCAGTACTTC.